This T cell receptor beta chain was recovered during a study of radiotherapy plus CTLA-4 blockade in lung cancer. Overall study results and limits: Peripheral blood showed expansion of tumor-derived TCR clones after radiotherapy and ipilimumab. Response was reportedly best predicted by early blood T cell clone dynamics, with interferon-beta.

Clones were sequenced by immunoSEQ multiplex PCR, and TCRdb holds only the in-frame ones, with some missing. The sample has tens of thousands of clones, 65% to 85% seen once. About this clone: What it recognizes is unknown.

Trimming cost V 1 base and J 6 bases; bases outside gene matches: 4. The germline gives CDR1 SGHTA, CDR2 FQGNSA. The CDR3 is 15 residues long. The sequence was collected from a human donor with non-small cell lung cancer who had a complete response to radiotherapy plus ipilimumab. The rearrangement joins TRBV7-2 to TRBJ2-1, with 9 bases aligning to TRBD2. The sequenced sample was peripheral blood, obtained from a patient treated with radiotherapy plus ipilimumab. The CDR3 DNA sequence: TGTGCCAGCAGCTTAGGACAGCGGGGGGTCAATGAGCAGTTCTTC. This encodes CASSLGQRGVNEQFF.